This passage covers 20 T cell receptor beta chains from one sample sequenced in a study of CD8 T cells in Susac syndrome. RNA, at about 0.45 to 1 ug, was reverse transcribed with random hexamers. MiXCR, run by TCRdb on the immunoSEQ multiplex PCR reads, gives a single entry per CDR3 protein. The table has some 200,000 distinct CDR3 sequences, 95% seen once. Sequencing was done on a sample of CD4+ T cells from PBMCs. All receptors come from a human donor with multiple sclerosis.

V gene TRBV21-1 combines with J gene TRBJ1-1. TRBV21-1 is a recognized pseudogene. There are 13 residues in the CDR3. The CDR3 coding sequence is TGTGCCAGCAGCAATCTGGCACCTTGTGAAGCTTTCTTT. Translation: CASSNLAPCEAFF.

The chain carries TRBV12-3 or TRBV12-4 and TRBJ1-1; no definite D call. The CDR3 is made up of 13 amino acids. V lost 6 bases and J lost 0, with 8 bases in between. The CDR3 DNA reads as TGTGCCAGCAGAGCGACGGTGAACACTGAAGCTTTCTTT. It specifies CASRATVNTEAFF.

This chain uses TRBV10-3 with TRBJ2-1; 10 nucleotides align to TRBD1. The CDR3 spans 14 residues. V lost 6 bases, J lost 6 bases, and 5 bases stayed unmatched. Looked up from germline, CDR1 is ENHRY and CDR2 is SYGVKD. The CDR3: CAIRPGQGSNEQFF. DNA of the CDR3: TGTGCCATCAGGCCGGGACAGGGGTCCAATGAGCAGTTCTTC.

A single count supports this clonotype. The chain combines TRBV7-2 with TRBJ2-7, with 8 nucleotides matching TRBD1. The V and J ends lost 4 bases and 6 bases, in that order; junction bases with no gene match: 8. From germline, CDR1 is SGHTA and CDR2 FQGNSA. The CDR3 runs to 14 residues. In DNA form, the CDR3 reads TGTGCCAGCAGCTCGACAGGGGCCAAGGGCGAGCAGTACTTC. It translates to CASSSTGAKGEQYF.

The rearrangement joins TRBV20-1 to TRBJ1-2, with a weak D call TRBD1 (6 bases). Germline CDR1 reads DFQATT; CDR2 reads SNEGSKA (reference sequence). The CDR3 extends over 12 amino acids. V gave up 4 bases and J gave up 2 bases, with 8 bases separating them. As DNA, the CDR3 is TGCAGTGCTACACAGGGAAACTATGGCTACACCTTC. Translated: CSATQGNYGYTF.

The chain is built from TRBV12-3 or TRBV12-4 and TRBJ1-2; D remains unclear. Between the trimmed V and J ends, which lost 3 bases and 2 bases, there was a span of 7 bases. The CDR3 sequence is 13 residues long. This chain's CDR3 is CASSLQENYGYTF. DNA for the CDR3: TGTGCCAGCAGTTTGCAGGAGAACTATGGCTACACCTTC.

V is TRBV12-3 or TRBV12-4 and J is TRBJ1-6, with TRBD1 matching 7 bases. V gave up 6 bases and J gave up 9 bases; unmatched junction bases: 8. The CDR3 extends over 14 amino acids. The CDR3 loop reads CASRKTGLGSPLHF. The CDR3 DNA follows: TGTGCCAGCAGGAAGACAGGGCTGGGTTCACCCCTCCACTTT.

V gene TRBV6-5 combines with J gene TRBJ2-5; the match to TRBD2 covers 11 bases. Germline CDR1 MNHEY, CDR2 SVGAGI. Trimming removed 2 bases from V and 2 bases from J; junction bases left unmatched: 7. There are 17 residues in the CDR3. The CDR3 nucleotides read TGTGCCAGCAGTTACACACCTCGACTAGCGGGGCAAGAGACCCAGTACTTC. Translation gives CASSYTPRLAGQETQYF.

In nucleotides, the CDR3 is TGTGCCAGCAGTTATCTCGGACTAGCGGGGAACCAAGAGACCCAGTACTTC. Protein sequence: CASSYLGLAGNQETQYF. This rearrangement joins TRBV6-5 to TRBJ2-5, with 12 bases that match TRBD2. This CDR3 is built from 17 residues. V gave up 3 bases and J gave up 0 bases; unmatched junction bases: 5. Germline CDR1 MNHEY, CDR2 SVGAGI.

The gene calls are TRBV3-1 and TRBJ2-1; D possibly uses TRBD1 or TRBD2 (5 bases each). The length of the CDR3 is 19 residues. Germline values: CDR1 LGHDT, CDR2 YNNKEL (reference sequence). Deletions cut 1 base from V and 0 bases from J, with 19 bases between. CDR3 in DNA: TGTGCCAGCAGCCAAGTACTAAGTCGGGGACGGACCTCCTACAATGAGCAGTTCTTC. Its protein product is CASSQVLSRGRTSYNEQFF.

CDR3 in DNA: TGTGCCAGCAGCCGCTCGACTAGCGGGGGCAGCTCCTACGAGCAGTACTTC. Protein product: CASSRSTSGGSSYEQYF. J is TRBJ2-7 and V is TRBV7-8; 12 bases are a match to TRBD2. V shed 5 bases, J shed 0 bases, and the junction held 8 bases outside the gene matches. Per the germline V gene, CDR1 is SGHVS and CDR2 is FQNEAQ. The CDR3 totals 17 residues. Combining the CDR3 with reference TRBV7-8 and TRBJ2-7 gives the whole variable domain GAGVSQSPRYKVAKRGQDVALRCDPISGHVSLFWYQQALGQGPEFLTYFQNEAQLDKSGLPSDRFFAERPEGSVSTLKIQRTQQEDSAVYLCASSRSTSGGSSYEQYFGPGTRLTVT.

The chain links TRBV30 to TRBJ1-1; 7 bases align to TRBD1. This CDR3 contains 14 residues. CDR1 and CDR2 from the germline V gene are GTSNPN and SVGIG (reference sequence). After removal of 2 bases from V and 4 bases from J, the junction contained 7 bases not matched to a gene. The CDR3 loop is CAWSIQGLSTEAFF. CDR3 coding DNA: TGTGCCTGGAGTATACAGGGGCTGAGCACTGAAGCTTTCTTT.

The V gene is TRBV19, the J gene TRBJ1-2; no clear D. The CDR3 loop spans 13 amino acids. Germline loops: CDR1 LNHDA, CDR2 SQIVND (reference sequence). V gave up 8 bases and J gave up 6 bases, with 16 bases separating them. CDR3: CASQAGRVHGYTF. The CDR3 DNA reads TGTGCCAGTCAGGCCGGGAGGGTACATGGCTACACCTTC.

The chain combines TRBV5-4 with TRBJ2-1, with TRBD2 as a possible D gene (6 bases). The CDR3 runs to 15 residues. Germline CDR1 is SGHNT and CDR2 is YYREEE (reference sequence). The germline V and J ends were trimmed by 6 bases and 3 bases, with 16 bases remaining between them. This CDR3 reads CASTVGGTGYNEQFF. In DNA, the CDR3 is TGTGCCAGCACCGTGGGAGGAACCGGCTACAATGAGCAGTTCTTC.

The chain has TRBV19 and TRBJ2-5; the match to TRBD2 covers 7 bases. The CDR3 consists of 14 residues. Germline CDR1 LNHDA, CDR2 SQIVND (reference sequence). J lost 7 bases, V lost 1 base, and 6 bases had no gene match. The CDR3, as DNA: TGTGCCAGTAGTATAGTCGGGAGGACTGGGACCCAGTACTTC. This sequence encodes CASSIVGRTGTQYF.

DNA of the CDR3: TGCGCCAGCAGCATGACGGGACAGAGAGCCTACGAGCAGTACTTC. It yields the protein CASSMTGQRAYEQYF. The rearrangement joins TRBV5-1 to TRBJ2-7; TRBD1 agrees at 7 bases. This CDR3 spans 15 amino acids. J was trimmed by 2 bases and V by 4 bases; bases with no gene match: 9. Germline assignment: CDR1 SGHRS and CDR2 YFSETQ.

The chain carries TRBV30 and TRBJ1-1; D might be TRBD1 (6 bases). Germline lookup yields CDR1 GTSNPN and CDR2 SVGIG (reference sequence). Between the trimmed V and J ends, which lost 3 bases and 1 base, there was a span of 18 bases. CDR3 length: 16 amino acids. CDR3 bases: TGTGCCTGGAGCAAACACAGCAGGGGCGCGAACACTGAAGCTTTCTTT. Encoded protein: CAWSKHSRGANTEAFF. Complete variable domain (other parts from reference TRBV30 and TRBJ1-1): SQTIHQWPATLVQPVGSPLSLECTVEGTSNPNLYWYRQAAGRGLQLLFYSVGIGQISSEVPQNLSASRPQDRQFILSSKKLLLSDSGFYLCAWSKHSRGANTEAFFGQGTRLTVV.

The V and J genes are TRBV19 and TRBJ2-3; TRBD1 matches 10 bases. V shed 8 bases, J shed 1 base, and the junction held 9 bases outside the gene matches. The CDR3 sequence is 16 residues long. CDR1 and CDR2 (germline): LNHDA, SQIVND (reference sequence). CDR3: CASYDTGTGGTDTQYF. CDR3 in DNA: TGTGCCAGTTATGACACCGGGACAGGGGGCACAGATACGCAGTATTTT.

CDR3 nucleotide sequence: TGTGCCAGCTTTCCGGCAGGAGGGGGAGCCTACGAGCAGTACTTC. As protein: CASFPAGGGAYEQYF. The chain carries TRBV28 and TRBJ2-7; perhaps D is TRBD1 or TRBD2 (6 bases each). V was trimmed by 8 bases and J by 2 bases, leaving 19 bases between them. The CDR3 spans 15 residues. Germline V gene sequence: CDR1 MDHEN, CDR2 SYDVKM.

This clonotype has just a few counts. The chain carries TRBV2 and TRBJ1-5; TRBD1 is a possible D gene (5 bases). Per the germline V gene, CDR1 is SNHLY and CDR2 is FYNNEI. This CDR3 is 13 amino acids long. Between the trimmed V and J ends, which lost 6 bases and 4 bases, there was a span of 10 bases. The DNA for the CDR3 is TGTGCCAGCAGGCGGGACTCAAATCAGCCCCAGCATTTT. Protein product: CASRRDSNQPQHF.